The sequence of this T cell receptor beta chain was determined in a study of blood T cell repertoires in COVID-19. Whole-study context: Material from acute and convalescent COVID-19 was sourced from the United States, Italy and Spain. From T cells, B-cell-depleted T cells, or PBMCs came the material, which was cDNA or gDNA.

Methods used by the authors: Nucleated cell counts were estimated from reference gene primer amplification. Data came from immunoSEQ multiplex PCR; TCRdb stores just in-frame clones and leaves some out. That table furnishes V, J and clone size, whereas the DNA furnished D and trimming. Counted here are tens of thousands of clones, 86% occurring once; the ten biggest clones make up 2%. The CDR3 extends over 14 amino acids. J was trimmed by 8 bases and V by 4 bases; bases with no gene match: 10. CDR1 is MNHEY and CDR2 is SVGAGI in the germline V gene. The sample taken for sequencing was peripheral blood. This sequence was found in a man in his thirties or forties with acute or convalescent COVID-19. V is TRBV6-5 and J is TRBJ1-2, with 7 bases lining up with TRBD1. The CDR3 protein is CASSSRQGGLGYTF. In DNA form, the CDR3 reads TGTGCCAGCAGTTCAAGACAGGGTGGTTTAGGCTACACCTTC.